Presented here are 21 T cell receptor beta chains from one specimen sequenced in a study of T cell responses to AZD1222 COVID-19 vaccine. Generated by immunoSEQ multiplex PCR, the TCRdb table keeps only in-frame clones and is missing some. Of some 200,000 clones detected, about 89% appear once; the ten largest clones hold roughly 3.5%. Source: peripheral blood, taken 28 days after the second AZD1222 dose. The receptors stem from an adult who received the AZD1222 COVID-19 vaccine.

The chain links TRBV7-2 to TRBJ2-1; 7 bases are shared with TRBD2. From germline, CDR1 is SGHTA and CDR2 FQGNSA. The V segment lost 3 bases and the J segment 10 bases; nucleotides outside the gene matches: 18. The CDR3 runs 17 residues. CDR3 sequence: CASSFRFRGRGPKEQFF. Here the CDR3 DNA reads TGTGCCAGCAGCTTTCGTTTTCGGGGGAGGGGCCCCAAAGAGCAGTTCTTC.

V usage is TRBV6-5 and J usage is TRBJ2-1, with TRBD2 identical over 10 bases. From germline, CDR1 is MNHEY and CDR2 SVGAGI. The J segment lost 5 bases and the V segment lost 10 bases, leaving 5 bases of the junction unmatched. The CDR3 covers 13 residues. The CDR3 sequence is CATRTSGDNEQFF. DNA of the CDR3: TGTGCCACCAGGACTAGCGGTGACAATGAGCAGTTCTTC.

Points on this clone: Other DNA sequences in this specimen translate into the identical CDR3. The chain joins TRBV28 to TRBJ2-7; no definite D call. CDR1 is MDHEN and CDR2 is SYDVKM in the germline V gene. V shed 2 bases and J shed 1 base, with 6 bases lying between them. The CDR3 consists of 13 residues. The CDR3 sequence is CASSLTFSYEQYF. The CDR3 nucleotides read TGTGCCAGCAGTTTAACATTTTCCTACGAGCAGTACTTC.

This chain connects TRBV27 to TRBJ2-1; TRBD2 matches 13 bases. V shed 5 bases and J 9 bases; nucleotides not matched to a gene: 7. The germline gives CDR1 MNHEY, CDR2 SMNVEV (reference sequence). The CDR3 is made up of 15 amino acids. In DNA, the CDR3 is TGTGCCAGCAGTCCTGGACTAGCGGGAGTTGCTGAGCAGTTCTTC. Protein product: CASSPGLAGVAEQFF.

This chain uses TRBV28 with TRBJ1-2; D is perhaps TRBD1 (5 bases). Germline V gene data show CDR1 as MDHEN and CDR2 as SYDVKM. The V end was cut by 3 bases, the J end by 6 bases, with 23 bases between. The CDR3 runs 17 residues. Written as DNA, the CDR3 is TGTGCCAGCAGTTTTTGGGGATCGGGGCGTAAGGCTGATGGCTACACCTTC. Protein: CASSFWGSGRKADGYTF.

The chain employs TRBV27 and TRBJ1-4; no clear D gene. Between the trimmed V and J ends, which lost 0 bases and 5 bases, there was a span of 13 bases. The germline V gene encodes CDR1 MNHEY and CDR2 SMNVEV (reference sequence). The CDR3 sequence is 16 residues long. Here the CDR3 reads CASSLSRRANNEKLFF. Here the CDR3 DNA reads TGTGCCAGCAGTTTATCGCGCCGGGCCAACAATGAAAAACTGTTTTTT. The variable domain in full, completed from reference TRBV27 and TRBJ1-4, reads EAQVTQNPRYLITVTGKKLTVTCSQNMNHEYMSWYRQDPGLGLRQIYYSMNVEVTDKGDVPEGYKVSRKEKRNFPLILESPSPNQTSLYFCASSLSRRANNEKLFFGSGTQLSVL.

Only a few counts were recorded for this clone. The genes are TRBV5-6 and TRBJ2-2; no clear D. V shed 1 base and J shed 6 bases, with 7 bases lying between them. There are 13 residues in the CDR3. CDR1 and CDR2 (germline): SGHDT, YYEEEE. CDR3 sequence reads: CASSLIWAGELFF. The CDR3 bases are TGTGCCAGCAGCTTGATATGGGCCGGGGAGCTGTTTTTT.

The chain uses TRBV6-4 and TRBJ2-7; TRBD1 matches at 7 bases. Losses at the gene ends were 6 bases for V and 6 bases for J; bases not matched to a gene: 8. The CDR3 runs to 13 residues. Germline assignment: CDR1 MRHNA and CDR2 SNTAGT. The CDR3 loop reads CASSLRQGCEQYF. DNA for the CDR3: TGTGCCAGCAGCCTCAGACAGGGTTGCGAGCAGTACTTC.

The chain carries TRBV12-5 and TRBJ1-3; the D is unclear. Germline V gene data show CDR1 as LGHNT and CDR2 as FRNRAP. V was clipped by 5 bases and J by 4 bases, with 12 bases between them. There are 14 residues in the CDR3. The CDR3 is CASGDLTRGNTIYF. CDR3 sequence (DNA): TGTGCTAGTGGTGATTTAACTAGAGGAAACACCATATATTTT.

This sequence joins TRBV18 and TRBJ2-2; D may be TRBD2 (5 bases). CDR1 KGHSH and CDR2 LQKENI come from the germline V gene. V was shortened by 1 base and J by 5 bases, with 17 bases between the two germline ends. The CDR3 runs 17 residues. Written as DNA, the CDR3 is TGTGCCAGCTCACCACGGGGTAGCGCGAGTATTACCGGGGAGCTGTTTTTT. The encoded protein is CASSPRGSASITGELFF.

This rearrangement joins TRBV7-3 to TRBJ1-6, with TRBD1 identical over 9 bases. The CDR3 totals 13 residues. Per germline, CDR1 SGHTA and CDR2 FQGTGA. J lost 9 bases, V lost 5 bases, and 2 bases had no gene match. This CDR3 reads CASSPGQGSPLHF. Written as DNA, the CDR3 is TGTGCCAGCAGCCCGGGACAGGGTTCACCCCTCCACTTT.

The rearrangement links TRBV11-2 to TRBJ2-7; D call uncertain. The ends were cut back, 3 bases at V and 3 bases at J, with 3 bases in the middle. CDR1 and CDR2 from the germline V gene are SGHAT and FQNNGV. This CDR3 is built from 11 residues. CDR3 sequence (DNA): TGTGCCAGCAGCTTCTACTACGAGCAGTACTTC. Translating gives CASSFYYEQYF.

The chain joins TRBV5-1 to TRBJ1-4; maybe TRBD1 (6 bases). Germline CDR1 is SGHRS and CDR2 is YFSETQ. V was trimmed by 0 bases and J by 5 bases, leaving 11 bases between them. The CDR3 has 15 amino acids. CDR3 DNA sequence: TGCGCCAGCAGCTTGGGAGGCAGGGGAAATGAAAAACTGTTTTTT. This codes for CASSLGGRGNEKLFF.

Only one count was recorded for this clone. V gene TRBV27 combines with J gene TRBJ1-5, with D possibly matching TRBD1 (5 bases). The CDR3 extends over 13 amino acids. Germline V gene lookup returns CDR1 MNHEY and CDR2 SMNVEV (reference sequence). The V gene lost 6 bases and the J gene lost 6 bases, with 12 bases spanning the gap. The CDR3 here is CASRQGGSQPQHF. The CDR3 nucleotides are TGTGCCAGCAGGCAGGGCGGGAGTCAGCCCCAGCATTTT.

This chain uses TRBV19 with TRBJ2-1, with 8 bases that match TRBD2. The CDR3 extends over 15 amino acids. From germline, CDR1 is LNHDA and CDR2 SQIVND (reference sequence). V shed 6 bases and J 8 bases; nucleotides not matched to a gene: 12. CDR3 DNA: TGTGCCAGTAGGAAAAGCGGGAGCTCTTTCGATGAGCAGTTCTTC. Encoded protein: CASRKSGSSFDEQFF.

This clone has just a few counts. The genes are TRBV19 and TRBJ2-7, with D perhaps TRBD1 (6 bases). There are 13 residues in the CDR3. Germline V CDR1 and CDR2: LNHDA, SQIVND (reference sequence). V lost 10 bases and J 2 bases, leaving 15 bases between the germline ends. Written as DNA, the CDR3 is TGTGCCACAAGGGGGATCCCTGCCTACGAGCAGTACTTC. Translating gives CATRGIPAYEQYF. Full variable domain (rest looked up from reference TRBV19 and TRBJ2-7): DGGITQSPKYLFRKEGQNVTLSCEQNLNHDAMYWYRQDPGQGLRLIYYSQIVNDFQKGDIAEGYSVSREKKESFPLTVTSAQKNPTAFYLCATRGIPAYEQYFGPGTRLTVT.

The chain recombines TRBV11-2 with TRBJ1-3; no clear D. The CDR3 runs 14 residues. Germline V gives CDR1 SGHAT, CDR2 FQNNGV. The germline V and J ends were trimmed by 5 bases and 2 bases, with 10 bases remaining between them. CDR3: CASSALMPGNTIYF. CDR3 bases: TGTGCCAGCAGCGCCCTAATGCCTGGAAACACCATATATTTT. The variable domain in full, completed from reference TRBV11-2 and TRBJ1-3, reads EAGVAQSPRYKIIEKRQSVAFWCNPISGHATLYWYQQILGQGPKLLIQFQNNGVVDDSQLPKDRFSAERLKGVDSTLKIQPAKLEDSAVYLCASSALMPGNTIYFGEGSWLTVV.

The chain carries TRBV6-1 and TRBJ1-5; no reliable D call. The CDR3 extends over 15 amino acids. Trimming removed 2 bases at V and 3 bases at J, with 11 bases between. Germline loops: CDR1 MNHNS, CDR2 SASEGT. In nucleotides, the CDR3 is TGTGCCAGCAGTGAACCCATCCTCGCCAATCAGCCCCAGCATTTT. Amino acid sequence: CASSEPILANQPQHF.

The genes are TRBV6-5 and TRBJ1-4; the match to TRBD1 covers 7 bases. The CDR3 length is 14 residues. Per germline, CDR1 MNHEY and CDR2 SVGAGI. Trimming cost V 6 bases and J 7 bases; bases outside gene matches: 8. CDR3 region: CASRGQSWGEKLFF. CDR3 nucleotide sequence: TGTGCCAGCAGGGGACAGTCCTGGGGTGAAAAACTGTTTTTT.

CDR3 coding DNA: TGTGCCAGCAGCTTACCAGGGGTTAACTATGGCTACACCTTC. As protein: CASSLPGVNYGYTF. This rearrangement joins TRBV7-9 to TRBJ1-2; weak D call: TRBD1 (6 bases). This CDR3 contains 14 residues. The V end was cut by 2 bases, the J end by 1 base, with 8 bases between. Germline V gives CDR1 SEHNR, CDR2 FQNEAQ (reference sequence).

This clone was seen a single time. V usage is TRBV1 and J usage is TRBJ2-5. TRBV1 is reported as a pseudogene. This CDR3 is 12 amino acids long. The CDR3 DNA sequence: TGCACCAGCAGCCAAGATTTCGGACCTCCGTACTTC. It yields the protein CTSSQDFGPPYF.